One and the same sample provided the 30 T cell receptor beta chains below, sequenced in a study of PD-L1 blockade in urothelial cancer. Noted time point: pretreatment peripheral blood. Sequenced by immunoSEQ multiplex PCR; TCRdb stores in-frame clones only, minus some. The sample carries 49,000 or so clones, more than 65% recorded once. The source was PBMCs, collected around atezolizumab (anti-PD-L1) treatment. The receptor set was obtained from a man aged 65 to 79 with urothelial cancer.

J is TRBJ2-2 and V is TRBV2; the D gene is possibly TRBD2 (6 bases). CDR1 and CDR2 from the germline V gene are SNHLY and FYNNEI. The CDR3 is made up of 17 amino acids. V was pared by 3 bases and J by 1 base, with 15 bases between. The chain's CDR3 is CASSDPRGTLNTGELFF. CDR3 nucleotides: TGTGCCAGCAGTGACCCGCGGGGAACCCTGAACACCGGGGAGCTGTTTTTT.

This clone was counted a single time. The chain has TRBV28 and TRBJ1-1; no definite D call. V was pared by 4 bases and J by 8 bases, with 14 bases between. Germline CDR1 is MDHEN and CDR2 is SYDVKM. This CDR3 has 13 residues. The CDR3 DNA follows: TGTGCCAGCAGTTCCCCGGGTAGTGGGGAAGCTTTCTTT. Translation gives CASSSPGSGEAFF. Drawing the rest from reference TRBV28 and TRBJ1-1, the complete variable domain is DVKVTQSSRYLVKRTGEKVFLECVQDMDHENMFWYRQDPGLGLRLIYFSYDVKMKEKGDIPEGYSVSREKKERFSLILESASTNQTSMYLCASSSPGSGEAFFGQGTRLTVV.

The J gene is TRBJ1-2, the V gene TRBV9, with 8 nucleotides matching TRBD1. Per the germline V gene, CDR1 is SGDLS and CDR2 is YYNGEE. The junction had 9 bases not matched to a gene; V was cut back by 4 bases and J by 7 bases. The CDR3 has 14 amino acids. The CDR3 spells CASSSRTGNRGYTF. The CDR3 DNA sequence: TGTGCCAGCAGCTCCCGGACAGGGAACCGTGGCTACACCTTC.

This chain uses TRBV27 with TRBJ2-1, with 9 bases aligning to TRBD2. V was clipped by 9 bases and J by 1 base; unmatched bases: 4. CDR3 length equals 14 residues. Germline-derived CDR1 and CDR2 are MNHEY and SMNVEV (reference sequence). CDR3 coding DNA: TGTGCCAGTAAGCGGGAGGTATCCTACAATGAGCAGTTCTTC. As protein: CASKREVSYNEQFF.

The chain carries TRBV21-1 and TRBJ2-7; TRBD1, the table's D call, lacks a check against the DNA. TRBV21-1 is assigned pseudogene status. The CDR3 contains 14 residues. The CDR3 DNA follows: TGTGCCAGCAGCAAAGCGGACAGGGGGGACGAGCAGTACTTC. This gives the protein CASSKADRGDEQYF.

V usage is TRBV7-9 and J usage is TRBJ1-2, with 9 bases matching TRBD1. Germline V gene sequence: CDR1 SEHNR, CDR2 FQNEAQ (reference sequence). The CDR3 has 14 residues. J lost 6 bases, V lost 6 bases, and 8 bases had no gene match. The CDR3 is CASRFGQGTDGYTF. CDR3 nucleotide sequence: TGTGCCAGCAGATTCGGACAGGGGACTGATGGCTACACCTTC.

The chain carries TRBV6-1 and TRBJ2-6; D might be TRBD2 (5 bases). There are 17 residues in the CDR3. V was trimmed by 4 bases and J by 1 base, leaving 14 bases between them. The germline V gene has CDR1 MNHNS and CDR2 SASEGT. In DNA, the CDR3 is TGTGCCAGCAGTGTTTTAGCGACTGGTTCTGGGGCCAACGTCCTGACTTTC. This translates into CASSVLATGSGANVLTF.

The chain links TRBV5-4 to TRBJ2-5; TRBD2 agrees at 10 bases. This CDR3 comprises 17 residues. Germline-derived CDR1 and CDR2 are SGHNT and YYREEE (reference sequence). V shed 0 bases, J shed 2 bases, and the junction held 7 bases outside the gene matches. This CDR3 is CASSLAPGLARQETQYF. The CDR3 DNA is TGTGCCAGCAGCTTGGCGCCGGGACTAGCGCGACAAGAGACCCAGTACTTC.

In DNA form, the CDR3 reads TGTGCCAGCAGTGACGGCTCTGGGGCCAACGTCCTGACTTTC. It yields the protein CASSDGSGANVLTF. The V gene is TRBV2, the J gene TRBJ2-6; D uncertain. The CDR3 is made up of 14 amino acids. The V and J ends lost 3 bases and 0 bases respectively, with 3 bases between them. Germline values: CDR1 SNHLY, CDR2 FYNNEI.

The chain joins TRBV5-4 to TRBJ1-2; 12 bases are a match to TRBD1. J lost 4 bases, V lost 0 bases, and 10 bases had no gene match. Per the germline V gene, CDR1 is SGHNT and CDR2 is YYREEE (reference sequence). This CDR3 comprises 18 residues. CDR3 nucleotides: TGTGCCAGCAGCTTGGATCTTACTCCGGGACAGGGGGCCTATGGCTACACCTTC. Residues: CASSLDLTPGQGAYGYTF.

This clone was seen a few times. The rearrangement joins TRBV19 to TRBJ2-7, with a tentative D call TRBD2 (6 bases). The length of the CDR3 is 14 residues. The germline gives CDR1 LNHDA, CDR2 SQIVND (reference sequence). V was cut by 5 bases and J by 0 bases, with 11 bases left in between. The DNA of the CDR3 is TGTGCCAGTAGTCCGGGAGCGATCTCCTACGAGCAGTACTTC. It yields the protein CASSPGAISYEQYF.

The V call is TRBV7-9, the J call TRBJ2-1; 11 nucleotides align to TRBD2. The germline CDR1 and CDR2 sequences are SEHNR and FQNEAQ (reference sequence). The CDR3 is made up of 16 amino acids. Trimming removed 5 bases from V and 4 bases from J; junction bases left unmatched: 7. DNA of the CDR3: TGTGCCAGCAGCCAGATACTAGCGGGAGATTACAATGAGCAGTTCTTC. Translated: CASSQILAGDYNEQFF.

CDR3 nucleotides: TGTGCCAGTAGTCTGGGGGCTGAAGCTAGCAATCAGCCCCAGCATTTT. Its translation: CASSLGAEASNQPQHF. The chain has TRBV19 and TRBJ1-5; TRBD1 might be the D (6 bases). The CDR3 extends over 16 amino acids. Germline V lookup: CDR1 LNHDA, CDR2 SQIVND (reference sequence). V dropped 5 bases and J dropped 0 bases, with 14 bases sitting between them.

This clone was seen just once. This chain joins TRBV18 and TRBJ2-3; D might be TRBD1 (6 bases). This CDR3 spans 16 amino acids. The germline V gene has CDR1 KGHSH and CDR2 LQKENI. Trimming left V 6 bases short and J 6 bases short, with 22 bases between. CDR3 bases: TGTGCCAGCTCTTCCCAGGGGACGGGAAACTCGGATACGCAGTATTTT. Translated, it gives CASSSQGTGNSDTQYF.

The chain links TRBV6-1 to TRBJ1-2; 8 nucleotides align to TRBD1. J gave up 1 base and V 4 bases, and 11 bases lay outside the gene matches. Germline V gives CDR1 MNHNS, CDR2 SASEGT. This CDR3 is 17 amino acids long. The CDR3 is CASSGGGPGGLNYGYTF. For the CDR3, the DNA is TGTGCCAGCAGTGGGGGGGGCCCAGGGGGCCTTAACTATGGCTACACCTTC.

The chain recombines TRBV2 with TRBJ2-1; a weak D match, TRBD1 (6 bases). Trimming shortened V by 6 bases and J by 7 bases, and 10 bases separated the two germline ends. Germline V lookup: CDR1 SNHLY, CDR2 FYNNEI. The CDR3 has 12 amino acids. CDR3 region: CASRQQGNEQFF. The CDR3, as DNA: TGTGCCAGCAGACAACAGGGTAATGAGCAGTTCTTC. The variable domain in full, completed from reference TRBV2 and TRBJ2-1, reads EPEVTQTPSHQVTQMGQEVILRCVPISNHLYFYWYRQILGQKVEFLVSFYNNEISEKSEIFDDQFSVERPDGSNFTLKIRSTKLEDSAMYFCASRQQGNEQFFGPGTRLTVL.

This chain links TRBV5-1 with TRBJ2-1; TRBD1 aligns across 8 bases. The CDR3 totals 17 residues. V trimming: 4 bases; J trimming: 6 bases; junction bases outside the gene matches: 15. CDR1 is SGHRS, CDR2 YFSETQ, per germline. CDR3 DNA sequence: TGCGCCAGCAGCGGGCGGGACAGGACCTCCAGGAGCAATGAGCAGTTCTTC. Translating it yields CASSGRDRTSRSNEQFF.

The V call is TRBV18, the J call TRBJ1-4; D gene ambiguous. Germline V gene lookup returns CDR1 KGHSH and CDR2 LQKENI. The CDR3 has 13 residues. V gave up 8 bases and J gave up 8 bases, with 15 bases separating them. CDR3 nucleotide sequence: TGTGCCAGCGAAAACCAAGCGAGGGAAAAACTGTTTTTT. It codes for CASENQAREKLFF.

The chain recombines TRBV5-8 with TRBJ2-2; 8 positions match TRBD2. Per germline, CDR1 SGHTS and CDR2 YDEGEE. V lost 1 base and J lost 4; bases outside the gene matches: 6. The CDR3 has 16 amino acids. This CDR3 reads CASSLKSGRITGELFF. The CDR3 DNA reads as TGTGCCAGCAGCTTGAAGAGCGGGAGAATCACCGGGGAGCTGTTTTTT.

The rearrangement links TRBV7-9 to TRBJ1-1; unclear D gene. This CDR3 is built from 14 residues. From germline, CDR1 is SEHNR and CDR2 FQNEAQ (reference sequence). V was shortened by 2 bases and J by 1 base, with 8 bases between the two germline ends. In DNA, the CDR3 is TGTGCCAGCAGCTTATCCACATCGAACACTGAAGCTTTCTTT. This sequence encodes CASSLSTSNTEAFF.

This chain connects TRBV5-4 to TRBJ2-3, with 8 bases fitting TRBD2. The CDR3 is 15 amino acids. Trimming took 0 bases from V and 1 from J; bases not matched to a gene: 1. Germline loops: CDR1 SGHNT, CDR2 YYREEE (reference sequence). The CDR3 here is CASSLVSGGTDTQYF. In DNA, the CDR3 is TGTGCCAGCAGCTTGGTTAGCGGGGGCACAGATACGCAGTATTTT.

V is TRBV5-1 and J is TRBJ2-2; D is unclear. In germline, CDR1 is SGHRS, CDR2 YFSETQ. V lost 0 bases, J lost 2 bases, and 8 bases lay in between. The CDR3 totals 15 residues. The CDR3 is CASSLGPTNTGELFF. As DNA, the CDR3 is TGCGCCAGCAGCTTGGGTCCGACAAACACCGGGGAGCTGTTTTTT.

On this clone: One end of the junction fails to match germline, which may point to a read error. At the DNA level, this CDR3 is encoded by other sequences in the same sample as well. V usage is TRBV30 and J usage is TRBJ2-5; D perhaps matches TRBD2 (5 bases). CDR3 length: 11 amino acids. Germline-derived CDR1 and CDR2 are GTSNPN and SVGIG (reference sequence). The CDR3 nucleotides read TGCGCCTGGAGTGAGCGGGAGACCCAGTACTTC. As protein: CAWSERETQYF.

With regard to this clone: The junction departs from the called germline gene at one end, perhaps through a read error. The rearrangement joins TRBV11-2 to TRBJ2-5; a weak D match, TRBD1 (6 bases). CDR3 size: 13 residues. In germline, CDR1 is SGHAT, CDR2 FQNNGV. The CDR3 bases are TGTGCCAGCAGCCGGGGACAAAGGGAGACCCGGTACTTC. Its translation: CASSRGQRETRYF.

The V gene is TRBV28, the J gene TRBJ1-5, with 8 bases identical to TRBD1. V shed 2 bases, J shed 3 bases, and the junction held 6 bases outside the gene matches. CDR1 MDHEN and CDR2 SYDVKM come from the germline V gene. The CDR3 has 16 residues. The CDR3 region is CASSLPGGADNQPQHF. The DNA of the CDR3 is TGTGCCAGCAGTTTACCAGGGGGCGCCGACAATCAGCCCCAGCATTTT. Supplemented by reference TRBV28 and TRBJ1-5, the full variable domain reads DVKVTQSSRYLVKRTGEKVFLECVQDMDHENMFWYRQDPGLGLRLIYFSYDVKMKEKGDIPEGYSVSREKKERFSLILESASTNQTSMYLCASSLPGGADNQPQHFGDGTRLSIL.

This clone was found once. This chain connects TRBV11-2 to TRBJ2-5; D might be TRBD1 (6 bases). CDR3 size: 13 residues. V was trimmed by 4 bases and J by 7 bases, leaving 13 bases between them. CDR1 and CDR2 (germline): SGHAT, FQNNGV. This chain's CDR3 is CASSSDSRRTQYF. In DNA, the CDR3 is TGTGCCAGCAGCTCGGACAGCCGCCGGACCCAGTACTTC.

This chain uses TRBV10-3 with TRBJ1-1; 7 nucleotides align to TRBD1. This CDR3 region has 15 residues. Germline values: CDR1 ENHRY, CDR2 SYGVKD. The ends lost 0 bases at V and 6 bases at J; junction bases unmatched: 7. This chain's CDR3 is CAISESTGVGAEAFF. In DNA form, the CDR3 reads TGTGCCATCAGTGAGTCAACAGGGGTAGGGGCTGAAGCTTTCTTT.

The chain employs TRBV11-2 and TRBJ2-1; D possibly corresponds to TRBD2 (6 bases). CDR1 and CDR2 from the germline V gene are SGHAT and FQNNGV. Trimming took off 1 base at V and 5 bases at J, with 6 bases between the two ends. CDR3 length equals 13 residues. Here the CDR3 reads CASSLGTNNEQFF. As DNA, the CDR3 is TGTGCCAGCAGCTTAGGGACTAACAATGAGCAGTTCTTC.

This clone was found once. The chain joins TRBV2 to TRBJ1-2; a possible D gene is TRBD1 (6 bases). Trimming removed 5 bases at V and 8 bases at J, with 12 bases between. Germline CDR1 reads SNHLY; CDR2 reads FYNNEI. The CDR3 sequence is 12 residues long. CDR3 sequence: CASSSITGGYTF. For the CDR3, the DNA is TGTGCCAGCAGTTCCATTACAGGGGGCTACACCTTC.

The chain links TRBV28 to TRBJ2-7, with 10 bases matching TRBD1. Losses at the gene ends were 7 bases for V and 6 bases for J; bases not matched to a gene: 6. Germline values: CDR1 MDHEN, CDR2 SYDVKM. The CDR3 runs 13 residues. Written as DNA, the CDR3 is TGTGCCAGCAACCGGGACAGGGGATTCGAGCAGTACTTC. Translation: CASNRDRGFEQYF.